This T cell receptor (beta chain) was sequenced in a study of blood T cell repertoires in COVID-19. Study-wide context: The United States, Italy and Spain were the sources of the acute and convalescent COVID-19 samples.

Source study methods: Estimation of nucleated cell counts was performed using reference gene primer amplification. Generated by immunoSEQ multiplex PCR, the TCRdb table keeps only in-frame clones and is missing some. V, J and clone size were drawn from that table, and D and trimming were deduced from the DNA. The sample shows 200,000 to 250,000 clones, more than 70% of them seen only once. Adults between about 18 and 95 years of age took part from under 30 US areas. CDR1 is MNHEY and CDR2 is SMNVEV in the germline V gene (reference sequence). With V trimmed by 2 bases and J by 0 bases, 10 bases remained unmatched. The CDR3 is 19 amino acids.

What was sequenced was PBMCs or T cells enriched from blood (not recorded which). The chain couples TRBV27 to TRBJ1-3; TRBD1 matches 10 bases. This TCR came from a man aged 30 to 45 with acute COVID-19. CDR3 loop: CASSLKARDRGSSGNTIYF. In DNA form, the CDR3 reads TGTGCCAGCAGTTTAAAGGCTAGGGACAGGGGAAGCTCTGGAAACACCATATATTTT.